Shown below are 31 T cell receptor beta chains from a single sample sequenced in a study of blood T cell repertoires in COVID-19. The data were produced by immunoSEQ multiplex PCR, yet TCRdb's version contains in-frame clones alone and is incomplete. This table holds some 180,000 clones, more than 70% found once. Material: PBMCs or T cells enriched from blood (not recorded which). The receptor source for this set is a man aged 35-49 years who had recovered from COVID-19.

The V gene is TRBV28, the J gene TRBJ1-1, with a tentative D call TRBD1 (6 bases). Germline values: CDR1 MDHEN, CDR2 SYDVKM. With 11 bases removed from V and 3 bases from J, the gap between germline ends came to 22 bases. The CDR3 extends over 15 amino acids. The CDR3 region has the DNA TGTGCCTCGACGTCACCCCAAGGGGGGGACACTGAAGCTTTCTTT. It translates to CASTSPQGGDTEAFF.

J is TRBJ2-2 and V is TRBV3-1 (or the pseudogene TRBV3-2); D gene uncertain. The CDR3 length is 14 residues. V dropped 1 base and J dropped 6 bases, with 9 bases sitting between them. Germline CDR1 LGHDT, CDR2 YNNKEL (reference sequence). The CDR3 DNA reads TGTGCCAGCAGCCAAGCTTCCGGGTCCGGGGAGCTGTTTTTT. Protein sequence: CASSQASGSGELFF.

The chain is built from TRBV6-5 and TRBJ1-5; 7 nucleotides line up with TRBD1. Germline-derived CDR1 and CDR2 are MNHEY and SVGAGI. The V and J ends lost 8 bases and 3 bases, in that order; junction bases with no gene match: 10. This CDR3 spans 15 amino acids. Written as DNA, the CDR3 is TGTGCCAGCGGTTCGTACAGGGGACCCAATCAGCCCCAGCATTTT. Its protein product is CASGSYRGPNQPQHF.

The chain uses TRBV5-1 and TRBJ1-3, with D tentatively TRBD1 (6 bases). There are 14 residues in the CDR3. The V gene's germline CDR1 is SGHRS and CDR2 YFSETQ. The V gene lost 6 bases and the J gene lost 2 bases, with 12 bases spanning the gap. The CDR3 is CASKFTGTGNTIYF. CDR3 coding DNA: TGCGCCAGCAAGTTCACAGGGACTGGAAACACCATATATTTT.

V gene TRBV7-9 combines with J gene TRBJ2-1; 9 bases align to TRBD2. There are 15 residues in the CDR3. Germline V gene data show CDR1 as SEHNR and CDR2 as FQNEAQ (reference sequence). With V trimmed by 5 bases and J by 5 bases, 7 bases remained unmatched. The CDR3 sequence is CASSPRTSVHNEQFF. The CDR3 bases are TGTGCCAGCAGCCCAAGGACTAGCGTCCACAATGAGCAGTTCTTC.

CDR3 nucleotide sequence: TGTGCCAGCAGCGGGACAGACCCGTTCGAGCAGTACTTC. Translating it yields CASSGTDPFEQYF. The chain links TRBV6-6 to TRBJ2-7; TRBD1 aligns across 7 bases. Per germline, CDR1 MNHNY and CDR2 SVGAGI (reference sequence). This CDR3 spans 13 amino acids. Trimming removed 6 bases from V and 6 bases from J; junction bases left unmatched: 8.

This rearrangement joins TRBV2 to TRBJ2-3; maybe TRBD1 (6 bases). From germline, CDR1 is SNHLY and CDR2 FYNNEI. Trimming cost V 6 bases and J 0 bases, with 13 bases left between them. The CDR3 sequence is 15 residues long. DNA for the CDR3: TGTGCCAGCAGGGGAACAGGGTCCAGCACAGATACGCAGTATTTT. Translated: CASRGTGSSTDTQYF.

This CDR3 reads CASSGSGAGGVETQYF. CDR3 DNA: TGTGCCAGCAGTGGCTCAGGGGCAGGGGGCGTAGAGACCCAGTACTTC. The V gene is TRBV28, the J gene TRBJ2-5; 8 nucleotides align to TRBD1. Trimming removed 5 bases from V and 4 bases from J; junction bases left unmatched: 12. The CDR3 is 16 residues long. Germline V gives CDR1 MDHEN, CDR2 SYDVKM.

This rearrangement joins TRBV19 to TRBJ1-1; TRBD1 is a possible D gene (5 bases). From germline, CDR1 is LNHDA and CDR2 SQIVND (reference sequence). The CDR3 sequence is 12 residues long. Trimming took 1 base from V and 6 from J, leaving 6 bases between them. In DNA form, the CDR3 reads TGTGCCAGTAGTATAGGGGGGGCTGAAGCTTTCTTT. This encodes CASSIGGAEAFF.

The chain uses TRBV27 and TRBJ2-1; maybe TRBD2 (6 bases). This CDR3 is 14 amino acids long. Germline CDR1 reads MNHEY; CDR2 reads SMNVEV (reference sequence). V lost 5 bases and J lost 4, with 12 bases in between. CDR3 amino acids: CASSLGTGYNEQFF. The CDR3, as DNA: TGTGCCAGCAGTCTGGGGACTGGATACAATGAGCAGTTCTTC.

The chain joins TRBV7-6 to TRBJ1-6; D gene uncertain. Germline-derived CDR1 and CDR2 are SGHVS and FNYEAQ. Trimming took 1 base from V and 7 from J, leaving 8 bases between them. There are 14 residues in the CDR3. The CDR3 DNA follows: TGTGCCAGCAGCTTAGAACAGAACAATTCACCCCTCCACTTT. Encoded protein: CASSLEQNNSPLHF.

CDR3 protein: CASSERSGPEQYF. The CDR3 nucleotides read TGTGCCAGCAGTGAGCGATCAGGGCCCGAGCAGTACTTC. The J gene is TRBJ2-7, the V gene TRBV2; tentatively, D is TRBD1 (5 bases). V shed 3 bases and J shed 6 bases, with 12 bases lying between them. Per germline, CDR1 SNHLY and CDR2 FYNNEI. This CDR3 is built from 13 residues.

V usage is TRBV3-1 (or the pseudogene TRBV3-2) and J usage is TRBJ1-2, with D perhaps TRBD1 (5 bases). There are 13 residues in the CDR3. Germline V gene data show CDR1 as LGHDT and CDR2 as YNNKEL (reference sequence). V was trimmed by 7 bases and J by 0 bases, leaving 9 bases between them. The CDR3 bases are TGTGCCAGCACCTTAGGGGCTAACTATGGCTACACCTTC. It is translated as CASTLGANYGYTF.

J is TRBJ1-6 and V is TRBV28; 9 positions agree with TRBD1. The ends lost 7 bases at V and 10 bases at J; junction bases unmatched: 11. This CDR3 spans 15 amino acids. Germline lookup yields CDR1 MDHEN and CDR2 SYDVKM. The CDR3 region is CASTKGQGRGSPLHF. CDR3 in DNA: TGTGCCAGCACCAAAGGACAGGGGCGCGGGTCACCCCTCCACTTT. Drawing the rest from reference TRBV28 and TRBJ1-6, the complete variable domain is DVKVTQSSRYLVKRTGEKVFLECVQDMDHENMFWYRQDPGLGLRLIYFSYDVKMKEKGDIPEGYSVSREKKERFSLILESASTNQTSMYLCASTKGQGRGSPLHFGNGTRLTVT.

V is TRBV12-3 or TRBV12-4 and J is TRBJ1-2; 7 positions match TRBD1. This CDR3 has 13 residues. After removal of 6 bases from V and 3 bases from J, the junction contained 4 bases not matched to a gene. The CDR3 nucleotides read TGTGCCAGCAGACCCACAGGGGACTATGGCTACACCTTC. It is translated as CASRPTGDYGYTF.

The chain is built from TRBV4-1 and TRBJ2-1; D uncertain. V was trimmed by 1 base and J by 0 bases, leaving 7 bases between them. The germline V gene has CDR1 MGHRA and CDR2 YSYEKL. The CDR3 has 15 residues. The CDR3 DNA sequence: TGCGCCAGCAGCCAAGTAGTGAGCTCCTACAATGAGCAGTTCTTC. It codes for CASSQVVSSYNEQFF.

The sample holds one count of this clone. The chain links TRBV5-1 to TRBJ2-1; TRBD2 is a possible D gene (5 bases). Trimming removed 1 base from V and 5 bases from J, with 13 bases in between. The CDR3 covers 15 residues. Germline values: CDR1 SGHRS, CDR2 YFSETQ. CDR3 nucleotide sequence: TGCGCCAGCAGCTTGAGTAGCGAACGGAACAATGAGCAGTTCTTC. Its protein product is CASSLSSERNNEQFF.

The rearrangement links TRBV27 to TRBJ2-3; D is perhaps TRBD1 (5 bases). The V end lost 6 bases, the J end lost 6 bases, and 22 bases lay between the germline ends. CDR1 MNHEY and CDR2 SMNVEV come from the germline V gene (reference sequence). The CDR3 spans 16 residues. CDR3 sequence reads: CASRPSAPDRPDTQYF. The DNA of the CDR3 is TGTGCCAGCAGACCCTCCGCTCCTGACAGACCGGATACGCAGTATTTT.

This sequence joins TRBV18 and TRBJ2-1; possible D gene TRBD1, 5 bases. This CDR3 has 16 residues. Germline V gives CDR1 KGHSH, CDR2 LQKENI. Trimming took 4 bases from V and 0 from J, leaving 13 bases between them. The DNA for the CDR3 is TGTGCCAGCTCACTTGGACACCTGAGCTCCTACAATGAGCAGTTCTTC. Its translation is CASSLGHLSSYNEQFF.

The chain links TRBV19 to TRBJ1-5; TRBD1 might be the D (5 bases). This CDR3 comprises 14 residues. Germline V lookup: CDR1 LNHDA, CDR2 SQIVND (reference sequence). Between the trimmed V and J ends, which lost 1 base and 7 bases, there was a span of 11 bases. In nucleotides, the CDR3 is TGTGCCAGTAGTATAGGGGGCGCAATCCAGCCCCAGCATTTT. Translated: CASSIGGAIQPQHF.

The rearrangement links TRBV27 to TRBJ1-2, with no clear D. Germline assignment: CDR1 MNHEY and CDR2 SMNVEV (reference sequence). The CDR3 has 13 residues. V was cut by 2 bases and J by 5 bases, with 9 bases left in between. The CDR3 DNA follows: TGTGCCAGCAGTTTAAACCGGGATTATGGCTACACCTTC. Encoded protein: CASSLNRDYGYTF.

The chain uses TRBV3-1 (or the pseudogene TRBV3-2) and TRBJ1-2, with 7 bases that match TRBD1. This CDR3 region has 13 residues. Germline CDR1 and CDR2: LGHDT and YNNKEL (reference sequence). The J segment lost 8 bases and the V segment lost 2 bases, leaving 5 bases of the junction unmatched. This CDR3 reads CASSQRGGGGYTF. CDR3 sequence (DNA): TGTGCCAGCAGCCAACGAGGAGGGGGCGGCTACACCTTC.

This rearrangement joins TRBV24-1 to TRBJ2-7; 8 bases match TRBD2. The V segment lost 10 bases and the J segment 3 bases; nucleotides outside the gene matches: 7. Germline loops: CDR1 KGHDR, CDR2 SFDVKD. The length of the CDR3 is 13 residues. The CDR3 DNA is TGTGCCACTGCGGGGGGCGGGGGCTACGAGCAGTACTTC. Its translation: CATAGGGGYEQYF.

The chain uses TRBV18 and TRBJ2-1; TRBD2 matches at 7 bases. Per germline, CDR1 KGHSH and CDR2 LQKENI. There are 14 residues in the CDR3. J gave up 2 bases and V 3 bases, and 1 base lay outside the gene matches. As DNA, the CDR3 is TGTGCCAGCTCACCGGGAGGGACCTACAATGAGCAGTTCTTC. This codes for CASSPGGTYNEQFF.

This clone was seen only a few times. The chain uses TRBV11-2 and TRBJ2-2, with TRBD2 matching 9 bases. V lost 1 base and J lost 5; bases outside the gene matches: 2. The CDR3 totals 15 residues. Germline V gene data show CDR1 as SGHAT and CDR2 as FQNNGV. The CDR3 DNA sequence: TGTGCCAGCAGCTTAGCCCTAGCGGGGACCGGGGAGCTGTTTTTT. This gives the protein CASSLALAGTGELFF.

In its sample, this clone is medium-sized (0.01 to 0.1%). The chain joins TRBV4-1 to TRBJ1-6; D is possibly TRBD1 (6 bases). Germline V lookup: CDR1 MGHRA, CDR2 YSYEKL. V was shortened by 0 bases and J by 10 bases, with 19 bases between the two germline ends. CDR3 length equals 17 residues. DNA for the CDR3: TGCGCCAGCAGCCAAGAATCGGACAGCGGGATGGGGTCACCCCTCCACTTT. Translation gives CASSQESDSGMGSPLHF.

This clone was observed at least ten times. This rearrangement joins TRBV25-1 to TRBJ1-1; TRBD1 matches 9 bases. Trimming removed 5 bases from V and 5 bases from J; junction bases left unmatched: 9. This CDR3 has 15 residues. Germline V gives CDR1 MGHDK, CDR2 SYGVNS. Here the CDR3 reads CASSSQDRGETEAFF. The CDR3 nucleotides are TGTGCCAGCAGTAGCCAGGACAGGGGAGAAACTGAAGCTTTCTTT.

The J gene is TRBJ2-3, the V gene TRBV29-1, with D maybe TRBD2 (6 bases). CDR3 length: 13 amino acids. V dropped 3 bases and J dropped 4 bases, with 11 bases sitting between them. CDR1 is SQVTM, CDR2 ANQGSEA, per germline. CDR3 residues: CSVEGGSSDTQYF. The CDR3 nucleotides are TGCAGCGTTGAGGGGGGTTCGTCAGATACGCAGTATTTT.

The J gene is TRBJ1-2, the V gene TRBV6-5; D is perhaps TRBD1 (5 bases). The length of the CDR3 is 15 residues. CDR1 MNHEY and CDR2 SVGAGI come from the germline V gene. V lost 0 bases and J lost 2, with 10 bases in between. CDR3 bases: TGTGCCAGCAGTTACTCTGCAGGGCTCAACTATGGCTACACCTTC. This codes for CASSYSAGLNYGYTF.

The rearrangement joins TRBV30 to TRBJ2-2; D may be TRBD1 (5 bases). Germline values: CDR1 GTSNPN, CDR2 SVGIG (reference sequence). The CDR3 is made up of 15 amino acids. The V end was cut by 1 base, the J end by 1 base, with 10 bases between. CDR3 in amino acids: CAWSATVMNTGELFF. DNA of the CDR3: TGTGCCTGGAGTGCGACAGTTATGAACACCGGGGAGCTGTTTTTT.

J is TRBJ2-3 and V is TRBV4-1; 7 bases fit TRBD1. CDR3 length equals 15 residues. CDR1 is MGHRA and CDR2 is YSYEKL in the germline V gene. V was clipped by 0 bases and J by 6 bases; unmatched bases: 6. CDR3 residues: CASSQDLNRGDTQYF. The CDR3 DNA follows: TGCGCCAGCAGCCAAGATCTTAACAGGGGTGATACGCAGTATTTT.